A selection of T cell receptor beta chains follows, all from one sample in a study of cytomegalovirus exposure and HLA in healthy donors. Here immunoSEQ multiplex PCR was the method, and the copy in TCRdb shows in-frame clones only, minus some. Across 50,000 or so clones, the top ten clones capture about 2.1% of the sample. The source material was PBMCs. These receptors originate from a woman in her late teens or twenties in good health and CMV-seronegative. The CDR3 runs from the conserved cysteine through the conserved F or W. The D gene is left open where the match is weak.

DNA	CDR3	D	V	J
TGTGCCAGCAGTGAAGGTAGCGGGAGTGATAATGAGCAGTTCTTC	CASSEGSGSDNEQFF	TRBD2	TRBV6-1	TRBJ2-1
TGTGCCAGCAGTATAATCGGGGGACAAGAGACCCAGTACTTC	CASSIIGGQETQYF	.	TRBV6-5	TRBJ2-5
TGTGCCAGCTCACCACCGTCCAGGGCTGCTGAAGCTTTCTTT	CASSPPSRAAEAFF	.	TRBV18	TRBJ1-1
TGTGCCAGCAGCTTCTCGGCTTACAGCGAAAAACTGTTTTTT	CASSFSAYSEKLFF	.	TRBV7-2	TRBJ1-4
TGTGCCAGCAGTGAAGAAATAGGGAGCTCCTATAATTCACCCCTCCACTTT	CASSEEIGSSYNSPLHF	.	TRBV6-1	TRBJ1-6
TGTGCCAGCAGCTCCCGGGGGGACCCAGAGACCCAGTACTTC	CASSSRGDPETQYF	TRBD2	TRBV9	TRBJ2-5
TGTGCCAGCAGCTTGCCCGGGACTAGCGGGGGGCAGTACTTC	CASSLPGTSGGQYF	TRBD2	TRBV11-2	TRBJ2-7
TGTGCCAGCTCTGCGACAGAGGGGGATTCACCCCTCCACTTT	CASSATEGDSPLHF	.	TRBV18	TRBJ1-6
TGCGCCAGCAGCTTAACGAGCGGCTTAAAAGAGACCCAGTACTTC	CASSLTSGLKETQYF	.	TRBV5-1	TRBJ2-5
TGTGCCAGCAGCCGACTGACAGGGGAAGGCTACACCTTC	CASSRLTGEGYTF	TRBD1	TRBV6-6	TRBJ1-2
TGCAGCGTTGAAGACGAGATGGTCCAGTACTTC	CSVEDEMVQYF	.	TRBV29-1	TRBJ2-7
TGTGCCACCAGCAGAGATCTTGGGACAGGACAGTATTATGGCTACACCTTC	CATSRDLGTGQYYGYTF	TRBD1	TRBV15	TRBJ1-2
TGCGCCAGCAGCTGGGCGGGACAGGGGAACACTGAAGCTTTCTTT	CASSWAGQGNTEAFF	TRBD1	TRBV5-1	TRBJ1-1
TGCAGCGTTGAACGGGGTGTGAACACTGAAGCTTTCTTT	CSVERGVNTEAFF	.	TRBV29-1	TRBJ1-1
TGCGCCAGCAGCTTGGTGACGGGGGACTACGAGCAGTACTTC	CASSLVTGDYEQYF	.	TRBV5-1	TRBJ2-7
TGTGCCAGCAGTGAGACGACAGGGGCAGATACGCAGTATTTT	CASSETTGADTQYF	TRBD1	TRBV6-4	TRBJ2-3
TGTGCCAGCAGTTCACTCACAGGGAAAGTAAAGCTCCACTTT	CASSSLTGKVKLHF	.	TRBV27	TRBJ1-6
TGTGCCAGCAGCCCCGGGGTGGCTTCTGGAAACACCATATATTTT	CASSPGVASGNTIYF	.	TRBV7-2	TRBJ1-3
TGTGCCAGCAGTGGGAACAGGGGGTCAGAGACCCAGTACTTC	CASSGNRGSETQYF	TRBD1	TRBV2	TRBJ2-5
TGTGCCAGCAGTGAACCAGGGGTGGTTGAGCAGTTCTTC	CASSEPGVVEQFF	.	TRBV25-1	TRBJ2-1
TGTGCCAGCAGTCGGGTCGGGACAGGGGGGTTTGAGCAGTTCTTC	CASSRVGTGGFEQFF	TRBD1	TRBV11-1	TRBJ2-1
TGTGCCAGCAAAGTAACTCAGGGAACCTATGGCTACACCTTC	CASKVTQGTYGYTF	.	TRBV6-1	TRBJ1-2
TGCGCCAGCGCTAGCGGGGGGGTTAGTAATGAGCAGTTCTTC	CASASGGVSNEQFF	TRBD2	TRBV5-1	TRBJ2-1
TGTGCCAGCACCGTTCCGGGCAGGGGACAGCCCCAGCATTTT	CASTVPGRGQPQHF	.	TRBV7-2	TRBJ1-5
TGTGCCAGCAGTTACGCTAGCGGCAACACCGGGGAGCTGTTTTTT	CASSYASGNTGELFF	TRBD2	TRBV6-5	TRBJ2-2
TGTGCCAGCAGCCCTCGGGGGGGCGAGAACACTGAAGCTTTCTTT	CASSPRGGENTEAFF	.	TRBV7-9	TRBJ1-1
TGTGCCAGCAGCCTTACAGGGGCCACTGAAGCTTTCTTT	CASSLTGATEAFF	TRBD1	TRBV6-5	TRBJ1-1
TGTGCCAGCAGCTTTTTACGGGATGAGCAGTTCTTC	CASSFLRDEQFF	.	TRBV7-9	TRBJ2-1
TGTGCCAGCAGTTCCCACCTACTCAATGAGCAGTTCTTC	CASSSHLLNEQFF	.	TRBV6-5	TRBJ2-1
TGTGCCACCAGCCGAACCCTTACAGGGAATCACTATGGCTACACCTTC	CATSRTLTGNHYGYTF	.	TRBV15	TRBJ1-2
TGTGCCAGCAGCCAGTTAGCGGGGGGGCCGACCGGGGAGCTGTTTTTT	CASSQLAGGPTGELFF	TRBD2	TRBV4-2	TRBJ2-2
TGCAGCGTTGAAGATATAGAGGGATCCTACAATGAGCAGTTCTTC	CSVEDIEGSYNEQFF	.	TRBV29-1	TRBJ2-1
TGTGCCAGCAGGAAGACGGGGGGTTCAGCTAACTATGGCTACACCTTC	CASRKTGGSANYGYTF	.	TRBV28	TRBJ1-2
TGCGCCAGCAGCTTGGGCCAGGCGGGAGCCGAAAACGAGCAGTACTTC	CASSLGQAGAENEQYF	TRBD2	TRBV5-1	TRBJ2-7
TGCAGCGTTTCAACCACCCGTCCTACTCCCACAGATACGCAGTATTTT	CSVSTTRPTPTDTQYF	.	TRBV29-1	TRBJ2-3
TGCGCCAGCAGCTACAGACTAGCGGGGATAACAGATACGCAGTATTTT	CASSYRLAGITDTQYF	TRBD2	TRBV5-1	TRBJ2-3
TGTGCCAGCAGCTCGCGGACAGGGGGCAACACTGAAGCTTTCTTT	CASSSRTGGNTEAFF	TRBD1	TRBV7-2	TRBJ1-1
TGTGCCAGCAGCCTGGGACAGGGGGTAGGCTATGGCTACACCTTC	CASSLGQGVGYGYTF	TRBD1	TRBV7-9	TRBJ1-2
TGCGCCAGCAGCGTGGGACTAGCGGGGATCTCCTACGAGCAGTACTTC	CASSVGLAGISYEQYF	TRBD2	TRBV5-1	TRBJ2-7
TGTGCCAGCAGCCGGACCGGGACTAGCGGGGCGGATGAGCAGTTCTTC	CASSRTGTSGADEQFF	TRBD2	TRBV7-9	TRBJ2-1
TGTGCCAGCAGCCAAGAAAGCGGATCCGGGGAGCTGTTTTTT	CASSQESGSGELFF	.	TRBV4-2	TRBJ2-2